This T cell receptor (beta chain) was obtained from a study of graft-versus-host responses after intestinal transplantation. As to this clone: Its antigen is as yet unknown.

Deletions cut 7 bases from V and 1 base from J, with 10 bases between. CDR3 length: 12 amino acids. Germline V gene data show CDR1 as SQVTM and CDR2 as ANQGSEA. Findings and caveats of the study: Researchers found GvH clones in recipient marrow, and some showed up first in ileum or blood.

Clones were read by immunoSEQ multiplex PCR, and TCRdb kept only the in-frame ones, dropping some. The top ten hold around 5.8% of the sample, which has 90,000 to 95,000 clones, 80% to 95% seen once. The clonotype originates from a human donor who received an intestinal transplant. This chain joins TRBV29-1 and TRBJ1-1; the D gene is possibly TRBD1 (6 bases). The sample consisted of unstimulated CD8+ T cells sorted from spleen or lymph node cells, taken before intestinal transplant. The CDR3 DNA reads TGCAGCGGTAAGACAGGGAACACTGAAGCTTTCTTT. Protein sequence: CSGKTGNTEAFF. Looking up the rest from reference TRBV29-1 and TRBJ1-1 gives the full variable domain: SAVISQKPSRDICQRGTSLTIQCQVDSQVTMMFWYRQQPGQSLTLIATANQGSEATYESGFVIDKFPISRPNLTFSTLTVSNMSPEDSSIYLCSGKTGNTEAFFGQGTRLTVV.